This T cell receptor beta chain derives from a study of PD-1 blockade in classical Hodgkin lymphoma. As concerns this clone: Its antigen is still unknown.

Germline V CDR1 and CDR2: LNHDA, SQIVND (reference sequence). V gave up 8 bases and J gave up 4 bases, with 8 bases separating them. The CDR3 has 11 residues. Some clones are missing from TCRdb's copy, which holds only in-frame ones; the method was immunoSEQ multiplex PCR. The sample comprises 20,000 to 30,000 clones, approximately 84% of which are singletons, and 2.5% rests with the top ten. The study's findings and limits: At C4D1, TCR diversity had climbed significantly for CD4+ cells, though not for CD8+ cells. Nivolumab starters within 1 year of ASCT were excluded. Newly diagnosed patients had baseline TCR diversity that was reportedly lower than that of healthy donors.

Every one of the patients relapsed after autologous stem cell transplantation (brentuximab vedotin exposure was variable). The J gene is TRBJ1-1, the V gene TRBV19; a possible D gene is TRBD1 (6 bases). The origin of this receptor is a human donor with classical Hodgkin lymphoma. The source was peripheral blood mononuclear cells (PBMCs), collected at baseline. CDR3 sequence: CASSTGTEAFF. For the CDR3, the DNA is TGTGCCAGTTCGACAGGCACTGAAGCTTTCTTT.